The present T cell receptor beta chain was sequenced within a study of blood T cell repertoires in COVID-19. Some clones are missing from TCRdb's copy, which holds only in-frame ones; the method was immunoSEQ multiplex PCR. The sample consists of over 95,000 clones, around 85% of them appearing once. Germline CDR1 MDHEN, CDR2 SYDVKM. Trimming removed 5 bases from V and 9 bases from J, with 10 bases in between. The CDR3 loop spans 11 amino acids. Sequences were obtained from peripheral blood. This chain uses TRBV28 with TRBJ1-1; unclear D gene. This TCR was sampled from a woman in her sixties with acute or convalescent COVID-19. Here the CDR3 reads CASSMDGKAFF. DNA for the CDR3: TGTGCCAGCAGTATGGACGGGAAAGCTTTCTTT.